The 26 T cell receptor beta chains presented below share a single source sample, sequenced in a study of CD8 T cells in ankylosing spondylitis. No antigen is known for these receptors. Broader study findings: There was a TCR beta motif, made of eight highly homologous variants, that appeared characteristic of ankylosing spondylitis blood.

Each CDR3 protein is one row after TCRdb ran MiXCR on the 5' RACE reads. The sample lists a few hundred thousand distinct CDR3 sequences, less than 10% seen once, with more than 12% in the top ten. The sequenced material came from blood, either unsorted or a sorted T cell fraction (not recorded which). The receptor set was obtained from a male donor with ankylosing spondylitis.

This clonotype was seen a few times. V is TRBV3-1 and J is TRBJ1-1; D gene ambiguous. This CDR3 is 14 amino acids long. The germline V gene encodes CDR1 LGHDT and CDR2 YNNKEL (reference sequence). The V end lost 4 bases, the J end lost 3 bases, and 12 bases lay between the germline ends. DNA for the CDR3: TGTGCCAGCAGCCCCCAAGTGAGCCACACTGAAGCTTTCTTT. Translation: CASSPQVSHTEAFF. Full variable domain (rest looked up from reference TRBV3-1 and TRBJ1-1): DTAVSQTPKYLVTQMGNDKSIKCEQNLGHDTMYWYKQDSKKFLKIMFSYNNKELIINETVPNRFSPKSPDKAHLNLHINSLELGDSAVYFCASSPQVSHTEAFFGQGTRLTVV.

This clonotype has a handful of counts. The CDR3 is CASRAGTSGINEQFF. In DNA, the CDR3 is TGTGCCAGCAGAGCCGGGACTAGCGGGATTAATGAGCAGTTCTTC. This chain uses TRBV9 with TRBJ2-1; 13 bases map to TRBD2. V gave up 5 bases and J gave up 7 bases; unmatched junction bases: 6. Germline-derived CDR1 and CDR2 are SGDLS and YYNGEE. The CDR3 sequence is 15 residues long.

In this sample, this clonotype turned up a few times. This rearrangement joins TRBV20-1 to TRBJ1-1; D gene uncertain. V shed 5 bases and J shed 5 bases, with 21 bases lying between them. Germline V lookup: CDR1 DFQATT, CDR2 SNEGSKA (reference sequence). This CDR3 is 15 amino acids long. In nucleotides, the CDR3 is TGCAGTGCTGCCTACCCAAATCAGCTGGGGACTGAAGCTTTCTTT. Its protein is CSAAYPNQLGTEAFF.

This clonotype has a count of ten or more. This chain joins TRBV20-1 and TRBJ2-1, with unresolved D. The CDR3 consists of 15 residues. CDR1 and CDR2 from the germline V gene are DFQATT and SNEGSKA (reference sequence). Trimming shortened V by 0 bases and J by 5 bases, and 14 bases separated the two germline ends. For the CDR3, the DNA is TGCAGTGCTAGAGACGCCCGGGTGGCTAACAATGAGCAGTTCTTC. Protein product: CSARDARVANNEQFF.

This clonotype has more than one count but fewer than ten. The CDR3 loop reads CASSLYTDTQYF. DNA of the CDR3: TGTGCCAGCAGCTTATACACAGATACGCAGTATTTT. This chain links TRBV7-2 with TRBJ2-3; D is uncertain. Deletions cut 2 bases from V and 2 bases from J, with 2 bases between. Per the germline V gene, CDR1 is SGHTA and CDR2 is FQGNSA. The CDR3 runs to 12 residues.

V usage is TRBV2 and J usage is TRBJ2-2; D remains ambiguous. This CDR3 comprises 14 residues. Trimming took off 6 bases at V and 3 bases at J, with 11 bases between the two ends. Germline-derived CDR1 and CDR2 are SNHLY and FYNNEI. CDR3 sequence reads: CASRAGPHTGELFF. CDR3 DNA sequence: TGTGCCAGCAGGGCCGGGCCTCACACCGGGGAGCTGTTTTTT.

The genes are TRBV5-4 and TRBJ2-1; D uncertain. Germline assignment: CDR1 SGHNT and CDR2 YYREEE (reference sequence). The ends were cut back, 4 bases at V and 5 bases at J, with 19 bases in the middle. This CDR3 comprises 16 residues. CDR3 in amino acids: CASSLPLANGNNEQFF. The CDR3 coding sequence is TGTGCCAGCAGCCTCCCTCTCGCGAATGGCAACAATGAGCAGTTCTTC.

This clonotype was seen more than once but under ten times. V is TRBV10-3 and J is TRBJ2-7, with D hard to call. Germline-derived CDR1 and CDR2 are ENHRY and SYGVKD. Trimming pared 3 bases from V and 9 bases from J, leaving 18 bases between. The CDR3 loop spans 14 amino acids. CDR3 amino acids: CAISESADPYGQYF. CDR3 in DNA: TGTGCCATCAGTGAATCCGCGGATCCCTATGGGCAGTACTTC.

This clonotype was seen many times. The rearrangement uses TRBV24-1 and TRBJ2-1; TRBD1 aligns across 8 bases. The CDR3 spans 15 residues. The V gene end was trimmed by 5 bases and the J gene end by 2 bases; junction bases not matched to a gene: 4. CDR1 is KGHDR, CDR2 SFDVKD, per germline. The CDR3 sequence: CATSGSGQAYNEQFF. CDR3 nucleotides: TGTGCCACCAGTGGTTCGGGACAGGCCTACAATGAGCAGTTCTTC.

The CDR3 nucleotides read TGTGCCAGCGGGGGGACAGGGCAAGGTTCACCCCTCCACTTT. This gives the protein CASGGTGQGSPLHF. V is TRBV25-1 and J is TRBJ1-6; 9 bases map to TRBD1. V shed 8 bases and J 9 bases; nucleotides not matched to a gene: 8. The CDR3 sequence is 14 residues long. The germline CDR1 and CDR2 sequences are MGHDK and SYGVNS.

The chain carries TRBV18 and TRBJ2-3; 13 nucleotides line up with TRBD2. Germline lookup yields CDR1 KGHSH and CDR2 LQKENI. V shed 1 base, J shed 3 bases, and the junction held 1 base outside the gene matches. The CDR3 is made up of 16 amino acids. This CDR3 reads CASSPRTSGRTDTQYF. The CDR3 DNA is TGTGCCAGCTCACCACGGACTAGCGGGAGAACAGATACGCAGTATTTT.

Many counts were recorded for this clonotype. The chain links TRBV7-8 to TRBJ2-1; TRBD2 matches 10 bases. Trimming cost V 4 bases and J 7 bases; bases outside gene matches: 10. The germline CDR1 and CDR2 sequences are SGHVS and FQNEAQ. CDR3 size: 16 residues. Here the CDR3 reads CASSSPGLAGVNEQFF. CDR3 nucleotides: TGTGCCAGCAGCTCTCCTGGCCTAGCGGGAGTTAATGAGCAGTTCTTC.

In this sample, this clonotype turned up a few times. The genes are TRBV12-3 or TRBV12-4 and TRBJ2-7, with 7 bases matching TRBD2. The CDR3 contains 15 residues. Trimming removed 6 bases from V and 0 bases from J; junction bases left unmatched: 8. The CDR3 spells CASSLFGGTSYEQYF. CDR3 in DNA: TGTGCCAGCAGCTTATTCGGGGGGACCTCCTACGAGCAGTACTTC.

There are many counts of this clonotype. The chain has TRBV12-3 or TRBV12-4 and TRBJ2-7; D unclear. The CDR3 extends over 13 amino acids. Trimming left V 1 base short and J 7 bases short, with 11 bases between. The CDR3 sequence: CASSLDWGGEQYF. CDR3 sequence (DNA): TGTGCCAGCAGTTTAGATTGGGGTGGGGAGCAGTACTTC.

This clonotype has a handful of counts. This chain joins TRBV7-8 and TRBJ1-5; TRBD1 is a possible D gene (5 bases). V was clipped by 5 bases and J by 1 base, with 12 bases between them. CDR1 is SGHVS, CDR2 FQNEAQ, per germline. The CDR3 runs 15 residues. As DNA, the CDR3 is TGTGCCAGCAGCCAAGACAGAATGAGCAATCAGCCCCAGCATTTT. Amino acids: CASSQDRMSNQPQHF.

The sample holds many counts of this clonotype. The chain uses TRBV28 and TRBJ1-2, with a possible D match to TRBD1 (6 bases). Germline lookup yields CDR1 MDHEN and CDR2 SYDVKM. The CDR3 sequence is 16 residues long. With 6 bases removed from V and 0 bases from J, the gap between germline ends came to 17 bases. In DNA, the CDR3 is TGTGCCAGCAGGAGGTTCGGGGACAACCCTAACTATGGCTACACCTTC. This translates into CASRRFGDNPNYGYTF.

This sequence joins TRBV7-6 and TRBJ2-1; 10 positions match TRBD2. CDR3 length equals 15 residues. Per the germline V gene, CDR1 is SGHVS and CDR2 is FNYEAQ. J gave up 8 bases and V 3 bases, and 7 bases lay outside the gene matches. CDR3 in amino acids: CASSFGTSVPYEQFF. The CDR3 DNA reads as TGTGCCAGCAGCTTTGGGACTAGCGTTCCCTATGAGCAGTTCTTC.

V is TRBV12-3 or TRBV12-4 and J is TRBJ2-3; D not resolved. Between the trimmed V and J ends, which lost 7 bases and 2 bases, there was a span of 7 bases. The CDR3 has 12 residues. Here the CDR3 DNA reads TGTGCCAGCACCGGCCTCACAGATACGCAGTATTTT. As protein: CASTGLTDTQYF.

The chain links TRBV12-3 or TRBV12-4 to TRBJ1-6, with unresolved D. The ends were cut back, 7 bases at V and 6 bases at J, with 10 bases in the middle. The CDR3 spans 13 residues. The CDR3 DNA reads as TGTGCCAGCAAATTCAGGAGTAATTCACCCCTCCACTTT. Its protein product is CASKFRSNSPLHF.

This clonotype was seen at least ten times. The chain recombines TRBV4-1 with TRBJ2-4; D gene ambiguous. CDR1 and CDR2 (germline): MGHRA, YSYEKL. The CDR3 sequence is 13 residues long. Trimming cost V 1 base and J 12 bases, with 13 bases left between them. DNA for the CDR3: TGCGCCAGCAGCCAAGTGGACCCACCGGGTCAGTACTTC. It yields the protein CASSQVDPPGQYF.

There are many counts of this clonotype. The genes are TRBV9 and TRBJ2-7; TRBD2 matches 11 bases. The germline gives CDR1 SGDLS, CDR2 YYNGEE. V trimming: 3 bases; J trimming: 1 base; junction bases outside the gene matches: 3. The CDR3 loop spans 15 amino acids. The CDR3 coding sequence is TGTGCCAGCAGCGCCGGGACTAGCGGTTCCTACGAGCAGTACTTC. Amino acids: CASSAGTSGSYEQYF.

This clonotype has a handful of counts. Here the CDR3 reads CASSLAWGQPQHF. CDR3 DNA: TGTGCCAGCAGTTTAGCTTGGGGTCAGCCCCAGCATTTT. This sequence joins TRBV12-3 or TRBV12-4 and TRBJ1-5; D uncertain. This CDR3 is built from 13 residues. The V and J ends lost 0 bases and 6 bases respectively, with 6 bases between them.

This chain uses TRBV11-3 with TRBJ2-5; maybe TRBD1 (5 bases). Trimming removed 7 bases at V and 1 base at J, with 10 bases between. Looked up from germline, CDR1 is SGHNT and CDR2 is YENEEA. The CDR3 has 13 residues. The CDR3 sequence: CASTRQGQETQYF. DNA for the CDR3: TGTGCCAGCACCCGGCAGGGCCAAGAGACCCAGTACTTC.

This clonotype was detected only a few times. The chain combines TRBV5-1 with TRBJ2-1; a weak D match, TRBD1 (5 bases). Trimming stripped 4 bases from V and 4 bases from J, with 12 bases between. The CDR3 has 14 residues. CDR1 SGHRS and CDR2 YFSETQ come from the germline V gene. The CDR3 coding sequence is TGCGCCAGCAGCGGATCTAGACAGTACAATGAGCAGTTCTTC. Translated, it gives CASSGSRQYNEQFF.

This chain links TRBV6-1 with TRBJ1-2, with a possible D match to TRBD1 (6 bases). CDR3 length: 13 residues. V shed 6 bases and J shed 8 bases, with 16 bases lying between them. Per the germline V gene, CDR1 is MNHNS and CDR2 is SASEGT. CDR3 amino acids: CASSRGQLFGYTF. The CDR3 DNA reads TGTGCCAGCAGCCGCGGACAGTTATTCGGCTACACCTTC.

This clonotype occurred many times. The gene calls are TRBV20-1 and TRBJ2-4; TRBD2 aligns across 9 bases. This CDR3 spans 14 amino acids. Germline V gene sequence: CDR1 DFQATT, CDR2 SNEGSKA (reference sequence). The V segment lost 6 bases and the J segment 7 bases; nucleotides outside the gene matches: 10. Here the CDR3 DNA reads TGCAGTGCCCCCGAAGTAGCGGGAGTGAACATTCAGTACTTC. Protein product: CSAPEVAGVNIQYF.